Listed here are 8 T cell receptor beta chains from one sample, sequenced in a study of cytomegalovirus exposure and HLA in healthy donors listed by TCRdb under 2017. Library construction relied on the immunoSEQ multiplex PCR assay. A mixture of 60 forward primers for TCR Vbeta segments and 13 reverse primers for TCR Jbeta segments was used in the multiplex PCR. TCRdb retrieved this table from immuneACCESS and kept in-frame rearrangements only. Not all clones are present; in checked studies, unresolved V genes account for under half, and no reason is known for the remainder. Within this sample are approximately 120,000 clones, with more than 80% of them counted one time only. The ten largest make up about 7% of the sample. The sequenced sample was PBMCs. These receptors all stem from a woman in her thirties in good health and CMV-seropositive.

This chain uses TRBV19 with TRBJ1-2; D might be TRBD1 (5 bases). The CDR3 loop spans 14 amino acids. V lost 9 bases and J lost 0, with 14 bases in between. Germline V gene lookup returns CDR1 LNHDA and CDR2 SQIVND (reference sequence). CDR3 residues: CASRQSRANYGYTF. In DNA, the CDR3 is TGTGCCAGCCGACAGTCTCGCGCTAACTATGGCTACACCTTC.

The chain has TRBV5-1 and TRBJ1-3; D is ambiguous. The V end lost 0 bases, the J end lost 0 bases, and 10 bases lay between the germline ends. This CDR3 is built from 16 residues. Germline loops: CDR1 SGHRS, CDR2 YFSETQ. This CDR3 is CASSLAGLPSGNTIYF. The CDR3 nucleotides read TGCGCCAGCAGCTTGGCAGGCCTCCCCTCTGGAAACACCATATATTTT.

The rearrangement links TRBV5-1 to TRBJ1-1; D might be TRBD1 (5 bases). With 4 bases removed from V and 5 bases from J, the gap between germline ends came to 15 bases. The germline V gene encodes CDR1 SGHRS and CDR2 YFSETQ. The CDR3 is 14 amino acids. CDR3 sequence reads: CASSRGGGDTEAFF. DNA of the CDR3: TGCGCCAGCAGCAGAGGCGGGGGGGATACTGAAGCTTTCTTT.

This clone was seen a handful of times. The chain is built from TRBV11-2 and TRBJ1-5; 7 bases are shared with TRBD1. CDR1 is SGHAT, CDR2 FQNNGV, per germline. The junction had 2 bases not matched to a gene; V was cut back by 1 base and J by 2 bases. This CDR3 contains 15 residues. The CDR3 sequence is CASSLGQGGNQPQHF. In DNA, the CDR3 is TGTGCCAGCAGCTTAGGACAGGGAGGCAATCAGCCCCAGCATTTT.

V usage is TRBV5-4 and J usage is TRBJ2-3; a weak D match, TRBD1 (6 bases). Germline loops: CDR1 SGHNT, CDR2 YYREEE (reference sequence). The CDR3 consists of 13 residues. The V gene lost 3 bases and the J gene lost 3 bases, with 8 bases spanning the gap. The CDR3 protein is CASSSRGTDTQYF. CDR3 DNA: TGTGCCAGCAGCTCTAGGGGGACAGATACGCAGTATTTT.

DNA of the CDR3: TGTGCCAGCTCGGGGGCTAGCGGGCTTTCGGATGAGCAGTTCTTC. Its translation is CASSGASGLSDEQFF. The chain joins TRBV2 to TRBJ2-1, with 8 bases matching TRBD2. CDR1 and CDR2 from the germline V gene are SNHLY and FYNNEI. The CDR3 covers 15 residues. V lost 8 bases, J lost 8 bases, and 14 bases stayed unmatched.

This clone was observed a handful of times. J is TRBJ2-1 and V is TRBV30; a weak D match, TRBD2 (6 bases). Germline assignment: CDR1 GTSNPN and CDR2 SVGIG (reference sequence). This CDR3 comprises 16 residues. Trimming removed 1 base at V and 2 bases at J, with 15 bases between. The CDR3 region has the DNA TGTGCCTGGAGTGCCTCGAGGGGCGGGGCCTACAATGAGCAGTTCTTC. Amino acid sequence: CAWSASRGGAYNEQFF. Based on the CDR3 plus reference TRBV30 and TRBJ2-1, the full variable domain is SQTIHQWPATLVQPVGSPLSLECTVEGTSNPNLYWYRQAAGRGLQLLFYSVGIGQISSEVPQNLSASRPQDRQFILSSKKLLLSDSGFYLCAWSASRGGAYNEQFFGPGTRLTVL.

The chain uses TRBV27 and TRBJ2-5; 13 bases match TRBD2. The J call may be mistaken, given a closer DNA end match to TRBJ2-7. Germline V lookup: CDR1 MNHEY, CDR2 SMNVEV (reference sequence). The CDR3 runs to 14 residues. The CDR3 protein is CASSRLAGGDEQYF. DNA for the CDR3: TGTGCCAGCAGTCGACTAGCGGGAGGAGACGAGCAGTACTTC.